The clone carrying this TCR beta chain was found a few times. The antigen is not known. The source of the sample is a study of regulatory T cells in long-lasting Graves disease. Study details: Over 5 years of antithyroid drugs with positive TSH receptor antibodies was taken to mean persistent Graves' disease. Study-level results: For persistent Graves' patients, TCR diversity was lower than for newly diagnosed ones.

V was cut by 5 bases and J by 2 bases, with 18 bases left in between. This CDR3 contains 16 residues. The germline V gene encodes CDR1 SEHNR and CDR2 FQNEAQ (reference sequence). Library construction for TCR beta used iRepertoire HTBI primers and Arm-PCR of CDR3 regions. TCRdb independently ran MiXCR on the multiplex PCR reads; one entry per CDR3 protein. The sample has 390,000 or so distinct CDR3 sequences; 20% to 25% are singletons. Time point of the sample: persistent/refractory GD, antithyroid drugs over 5 years with positive TRAb. Generation of the TCR library employed RNA extracted from PBMCs. All patients originated from an endocrinology department located in Xi'an, China.

Sequencing was performed on peripheral blood mononuclear cells (PBMCs), taken when the disease was refractory, from a patient treated with antithyroid drugs. The gene calls are TRBV7-9 and TRBJ2-5, with D perhaps assigned TRBD1 or TRBD2 (6 bases each). The TCR sequence derives from a middle-aged woman with Graves disease. The CDR3 DNA sequence: TGTGCCAGCAGCACCAGACTAGGTGGGACACAAGAGACCCAGTACTTC. Its translation: CASSTRLGGTQETQYF.